The 28 T cell receptor beta chains reported below all come from one sample, sequenced in a study of blood T cell repertoires in COVID-19 (dated by TCRdb to the early 2020s). The library was built by means of the immunoSEQ multiplex PCR assay. The clones in this table, taken by TCRdb from immuneACCESS, are in-frame only. Not every clone is retained; where verified, under half of the shortfall comes from an unresolved V gene, and the cause of the rest is unknown. Recorded for this sample are fewer than 350,000 clones; about nine tenths of them occurred a single time. Over 3.5% of the sample belongs to the ten largest clones. The source material was peripheral blood. These receptors came from a woman aged 55-70 years with COVID-19, enrolled during active disease.

The V and J genes are TRBV7-2 and TRBJ2-3; 10 nucleotides line up with TRBD2. Germline V gene lookup returns CDR1 SGHTA and CDR2 FQGNSA. This CDR3 has 15 amino acids. V shed 1 base and J 3 bases; nucleotides not matched to a gene: 1. DNA for the CDR3: TGTGCCAGCAGCTTAGGAGCGGGGGGGACAGATACGCAGTATTTT. It specifies CASSLGAGGTDTQYF.

The chain carries TRBV3-1 (or the pseudogene TRBV3-2) and TRBJ1-2, with 9 positions matching TRBD1. There are 14 residues in the CDR3. Germline assignment: CDR1 LGHDT and CDR2 YNNKEL (reference sequence). The ends lost 2 bases at V and 8 bases at J; junction bases unmatched: 6. CDR3 coding DNA: TGTGCCAGCAGCCAAACCGGGACAGGGCAGGGCTACACCTTC. Protein product: CASSQTGTGQGYTF.

The genes are TRBV3-1 (or the pseudogene TRBV3-2) and TRBJ1-2; D perhaps matches TRBD1 (5 bases). The germline CDR1 and CDR2 sequences are LGHDT and YNNKEL (reference sequence). The V and J ends lost 6 bases and 4 bases respectively, with 15 bases between them. The CDR3 sequence is 14 residues long. The CDR3, as DNA: TGTGCCAGCAGGGCCACGGACAAGGGCTATGGCTACACCTTC. This sequence encodes CASRATDKGYGYTF.

The genes are TRBV7-2 and TRBJ1-1; D is unclear. V was shortened by 4 bases and J by 6 bases, with 24 bases between the two germline ends. Looked up from germline, CDR1 is SGHTA and CDR2 is FQGNSA. CDR3 length: 17 residues. This CDR3 is CASSYFSLSAGLAEAFF. CDR3 sequence (DNA): TGTGCCAGCAGCTATTTCTCACTTTCTGCGGGTCTAGCTGAAGCTTTCTTT.

V gene TRBV7-9 combines with J gene TRBJ1-1; 8 nucleotides line up with TRBD1. After removal of 0 bases from V and 3 bases from J, the junction contained 9 bases not matched to a gene. CDR3 length: 17 amino acids. Germline loops: CDR1 SEHNR, CDR2 FQNEAQ (reference sequence). The CDR3 nucleotides read TGTGCCAGCAGCTTAGCCTTGATGGACAGGGTGGACACTGAAGCTTTCTTT. Translation gives CASSLALMDRVDTEAFF.

The V and J genes are TRBV27 and TRBJ2-7, with 11 bases that match TRBD1. This CDR3 has 14 amino acids. CDR1 is MNHEY, CDR2 SMNVEV, per germline (reference sequence). Losses at the gene ends were 7 bases for V and 3 bases for J; bases not matched to a gene: 5. This CDR3 reads CASKAGTGGYEQYF. The CDR3 DNA reads TGTGCCAGCAAGGCCGGGACAGGGGGCTACGAGCAGTACTTC.

The rearrangement uses TRBV11-2 and TRBJ2-1, with TRBD2 identical over 7 bases. Germline V CDR1 and CDR2: SGHAT, FQNNGV. V shed 5 bases, J shed 3 bases, and the junction held 10 bases outside the gene matches. The CDR3 has 16 amino acids. This CDR3 is CASSRRGAGLYNEQFF. Here the CDR3 DNA reads TGTGCCAGCAGCCGTCGGGGAGCGGGGCTCTACAATGAGCAGTTCTTC.

The CDR3 bases are TGTGCCAGTAGTATTCTACAGGGGAACTATGGCTACACCTTC. Encoded protein: CASSILQGNYGYTF. The chain has TRBV19 and TRBJ1-2, with 7 bases aligning to TRBD1. J gave up 2 bases and V 3 bases, and 3 bases lay outside the gene matches. Germline V CDR1 and CDR2: LNHDA, SQIVND (reference sequence). CDR3 size: 14 residues.

V is TRBV2 and J is TRBJ1-1; 8 bases are a match to TRBD1. This CDR3 has 14 amino acids. V lost 6 bases, J lost 1 base, and 4 bases stayed unmatched. In germline, CDR1 is SNHLY, CDR2 FYNNEI. CDR3 amino acids: CASRGQDGNTEAFF. The CDR3 bases are TGTGCCAGCAGGGGACAGGATGGGAACACTGAAGCTTTCTTT.

The chain recombines TRBV9 with TRBJ2-3; TRBD1 matches 9 bases. The trim removed 1 base at V and 2 bases at J, leaving 2 bases unmatched. CDR1 and CDR2 (germline): SGDLS, YYNGEE. The CDR3 is made up of 15 amino acids. The DNA for the CDR3 is TGTGCCAGCAGCGTAAGGGACAGGGCCACAGATACGCAGTATTTT. Translating gives CASSVRDRATDTQYF.

V is TRBV4-2 and J is TRBJ1-1, with TRBD1 matching 7 bases. This CDR3 region has 15 residues. Germline lookup yields CDR1 LGHNA and CDR2 YNFKEQ. After removal of 1 base from V and 1 base from J, the junction contained 3 bases not matched to a gene. The CDR3 reads CASSQGQGPNTEAFF. CDR3 bases: TGTGCCAGCAGCCAAGGACAGGGACCGAACACTGAAGCTTTCTTT.

V and J are TRBV9 and TRBJ1-2; 7 nucleotides match TRBD1. The CDR3 extends over 13 amino acids. V lost 4 bases to trimming and J lost 2 bases; unmatched junction nucleotides: 2. Germline V gene lookup returns CDR1 SGDLS and CDR2 YYNGEE. CDR3 DNA sequence: TGTGCCAGCAGCCGGGACAGAAACTATGGCTACACCTTC. Its translation: CASSRDRNYGYTF.

V usage is TRBV19 and J usage is TRBJ2-7, with 7 positions matching TRBD2. The junction had 7 bases not matched to a gene; V was cut back by 5 bases and J by 0 bases. CDR3 length: 15 residues. The germline gives CDR1 LNHDA, CDR2 SQIVND (reference sequence). The CDR3 is CASSLSGDTSYEQYF. Here the CDR3 DNA reads TGTGCCAGTAGTCTCAGCGGGGATACCTCCTACGAGCAGTACTTC.

The sample holds a few counts of this clone. The CDR3 DNA reads as TGTGCCAGTACGGGGAGGATGAACACTGAAGCTTTCTTT. Its protein product is CASTGRMNTEAFF. The rearrangement uses TRBV7-9 and TRBJ1-1, with D unclear. The V gene's germline CDR1 is SEHNR and CDR2 FQNEAQ (reference sequence). This CDR3 region has 13 residues. Trimming removed 9 bases at V and 0 bases at J, with 11 bases between.

V gene TRBV19 combines with J gene TRBJ1-2; 10 nucleotides line up with TRBD1. The J segment lost 8 bases and the V segment lost 5 bases, leaving 5 bases of the junction unmatched. Per germline, CDR1 LNHDA and CDR2 SQIVND (reference sequence). The length of the CDR3 is 13 residues. The CDR3 is CASSLTGGGGYTF. The CDR3 DNA sequence: TGTGCCAGTAGTTTGACAGGGGGCGGAGGCTACACCTTC.

The chain links TRBV7-9 to TRBJ1-4; D ambiguous. CDR1 SEHNR and CDR2 FQNEAQ come from the germline V gene (reference sequence). V was clipped by 5 bases and J by 8 bases, with 18 bases between them. The CDR3 totals 15 residues. The DNA for the CDR3 is TGTGCCAGCAGCCCAAATGGAGTTATATGGGAAAAACTGTTTTTT. Translated, it gives CASSPNGVIWEKLFF.

This sequence joins TRBV5-1 and TRBJ2-3; the match to TRBD2 covers 8 bases. The germline gives CDR1 SGHRS, CDR2 YFSETQ. CDR3 length: 15 amino acids. V dropped 0 bases and J dropped 2; count of bases not matched to a gene: 2. The chain's CDR3 is CASSLAGGATDTQYF. The CDR3 nucleotides are TGCGCCAGCAGCTTGGCGGGGGGGGCCACAGATACGCAGTATTTT.

This chain links TRBV5-6 with TRBJ1-3; maybe TRBD1 (5 bases). V lost 4 bases to trimming and J lost 0 bases, with 14 bases between them. The CDR3 extends over 16 amino acids. The germline V gene encodes CDR1 SGHDT and CDR2 YYEEEE. The CDR3 region is CASSGTGMSSGNTIYF. The CDR3, as DNA: TGTGCCAGCAGCGGTACAGGCATGAGCTCTGGAAACACCATATATTTT.

The chain couples TRBV13 to TRBJ2-4; TRBD2 agrees at 16 bases. The V gene end was trimmed by 4 bases and the J gene end by 3 bases; junction bases not matched to a gene: 9. The CDR3 is made up of 19 amino acids. Germline V gives CDR1 PRHDT, CDR2 FYEKMQ (reference sequence). The CDR3 DNA follows: TGTGCCAGCAGCTCGCTAGGGACTAGCGGGGGGGCGGGCAAAAACATTCAGTACTTC. As protein: CASSSLGTSGGAGKNIQYF.

The chain is built from TRBV28 and TRBJ1-5, with TRBD1 identical over 7 bases. CDR1 is MDHEN and CDR2 is SYDVKM in the germline V gene. V trimming: 3 bases; J trimming: 5 bases; junction bases outside the gene matches: 13. The CDR3 has 17 amino acids. CDR3 residues: CASSFDRVVGRDQPQHF. The CDR3 nucleotides are TGTGCCAGCAGTTTTGACAGGGTAGTGGGACGCGATCAGCCCCAGCATTTT.

The chain carries TRBV5-1 and TRBJ2-3, with 7 bases lining up with TRBD1. The V gene's germline CDR1 is SGHRS and CDR2 YFSETQ. The CDR3 totals 16 residues. V shed 0 bases and J 4 bases; nucleotides not matched to a gene: 8. The CDR3 protein is CASSLGRGLGSDTQYF. CDR3 DNA sequence: TGCGCCAGCAGCTTGGGAAGGGGGCTTGGGTCAGATACGCAGTATTTT.

CDR3 nucleotide sequence: TGTGCCAGCAGCCCGACTCCACCGGGACAGGGGGAAAAACTGTTTTTT. Translated: CASSPTPPGQGEKLFF. This chain joins TRBV9 and TRBJ1-4; TRBD1 matches at 10 bases. The CDR3 loop spans 16 amino acids. Losses at the gene ends were 4 bases for V and 8 bases for J; bases not matched to a gene: 11. Germline loops: CDR1 SGDLS, CDR2 YYNGEE. The entire variable domain, with the rest obtained from reference TRBV9 and TRBJ1-4, is as follows: DSGVTQTPKHLITATGQRVTLRCSPRSGDLSVYWYQQSLDQGLQFLIQYYNGEERAKGNILERFSAQQFPDLHSELNLSSLELGDSALYFCASSPTPPGQGEKLFFGSGTQLSVL.

This chain joins TRBV24-1 and TRBJ2-7; 9 nucleotides agree with TRBD1. Per the germline V gene, CDR1 is KGHDR and CDR2 is SFDVKD. The CDR3 extends over 15 amino acids. V lost 3 bases to trimming and J lost 6 bases; unmatched junction nucleotides: 8. The CDR3 bases are TGTGCCACCAGTGATCCGACAGGGGGAAGGAGCGAGCAGTACTTC. The encoded protein is CATSDPTGGRSEQYF.

The rearrangement links TRBV25-1 to TRBJ1-1, with a weak D call TRBD1 (6 bases). From germline, CDR1 is MGHDK and CDR2 SYGVNS. Trimming took off 1 base at V and 6 bases at J, with 9 bases between the two ends. The CDR3 is made up of 13 amino acids. CDR3 in DNA: TGTGCCAGCAGTGAATCAGGGGATGCTGAAGCTTTCTTT. Protein: CASSESGDAEAFF.

The V gene is TRBV2, the J gene TRBJ1-1; D possibly corresponds to TRBD1 (5 bases). The CDR3 consists of 13 residues. V lost 4 bases, J lost 1 base, and 7 bases lay in between. CDR1 SNHLY and CDR2 FYNNEI come from the germline V gene. The CDR3 DNA is TGTGCCAGCAGTGGGACACCGAACACTGAAGCTTTCTTT. Protein: CASSGTPNTEAFF.

The chain couples TRBV3-1 (or the pseudogene TRBV3-2) to TRBJ2-3; no clear D gene. Germline V gene data show CDR1 as LGHDT and CDR2 as YNNKEL (reference sequence). V shed 2 bases and J shed 3 bases, with 6 bases lying between them. The length of the CDR3 is 13 residues. The CDR3 bases are TGTGCCAGCAGCCAACTCGCGACAGATACGCAGTATTTT. Protein product: CASSQLATDTQYF.

This sequence joins TRBV5-1 and TRBJ2-1, with a possible D match to TRBD1 (6 bases). CDR3 length: 14 amino acids. V lost 5 bases and J 4 bases, leaving 13 bases between the germline ends. Germline V lookup: CDR1 SGHRS, CDR2 YFSETQ. The CDR3 bases are TGCGCCAGCAGAATCGGGACACCGTACAATGAGCAGTTCTTC. Residues: CASRIGTPYNEQFF.

In nucleotides, the CDR3 is TGTGCCAGCAGCTTGACAGGGGGAGACGGCTACACCTTC. Encoded protein: CASSLTGGDGYTF. The chain carries TRBV7-3 and TRBJ1-2, with 9 bases aligning to TRBD1. Germline values: CDR1 SGHTA, CDR2 FQGTGA. The CDR3 has 13 residues. The V gene end was trimmed by 3 bases and the J gene end by 8 bases; junction bases not matched to a gene: 4.